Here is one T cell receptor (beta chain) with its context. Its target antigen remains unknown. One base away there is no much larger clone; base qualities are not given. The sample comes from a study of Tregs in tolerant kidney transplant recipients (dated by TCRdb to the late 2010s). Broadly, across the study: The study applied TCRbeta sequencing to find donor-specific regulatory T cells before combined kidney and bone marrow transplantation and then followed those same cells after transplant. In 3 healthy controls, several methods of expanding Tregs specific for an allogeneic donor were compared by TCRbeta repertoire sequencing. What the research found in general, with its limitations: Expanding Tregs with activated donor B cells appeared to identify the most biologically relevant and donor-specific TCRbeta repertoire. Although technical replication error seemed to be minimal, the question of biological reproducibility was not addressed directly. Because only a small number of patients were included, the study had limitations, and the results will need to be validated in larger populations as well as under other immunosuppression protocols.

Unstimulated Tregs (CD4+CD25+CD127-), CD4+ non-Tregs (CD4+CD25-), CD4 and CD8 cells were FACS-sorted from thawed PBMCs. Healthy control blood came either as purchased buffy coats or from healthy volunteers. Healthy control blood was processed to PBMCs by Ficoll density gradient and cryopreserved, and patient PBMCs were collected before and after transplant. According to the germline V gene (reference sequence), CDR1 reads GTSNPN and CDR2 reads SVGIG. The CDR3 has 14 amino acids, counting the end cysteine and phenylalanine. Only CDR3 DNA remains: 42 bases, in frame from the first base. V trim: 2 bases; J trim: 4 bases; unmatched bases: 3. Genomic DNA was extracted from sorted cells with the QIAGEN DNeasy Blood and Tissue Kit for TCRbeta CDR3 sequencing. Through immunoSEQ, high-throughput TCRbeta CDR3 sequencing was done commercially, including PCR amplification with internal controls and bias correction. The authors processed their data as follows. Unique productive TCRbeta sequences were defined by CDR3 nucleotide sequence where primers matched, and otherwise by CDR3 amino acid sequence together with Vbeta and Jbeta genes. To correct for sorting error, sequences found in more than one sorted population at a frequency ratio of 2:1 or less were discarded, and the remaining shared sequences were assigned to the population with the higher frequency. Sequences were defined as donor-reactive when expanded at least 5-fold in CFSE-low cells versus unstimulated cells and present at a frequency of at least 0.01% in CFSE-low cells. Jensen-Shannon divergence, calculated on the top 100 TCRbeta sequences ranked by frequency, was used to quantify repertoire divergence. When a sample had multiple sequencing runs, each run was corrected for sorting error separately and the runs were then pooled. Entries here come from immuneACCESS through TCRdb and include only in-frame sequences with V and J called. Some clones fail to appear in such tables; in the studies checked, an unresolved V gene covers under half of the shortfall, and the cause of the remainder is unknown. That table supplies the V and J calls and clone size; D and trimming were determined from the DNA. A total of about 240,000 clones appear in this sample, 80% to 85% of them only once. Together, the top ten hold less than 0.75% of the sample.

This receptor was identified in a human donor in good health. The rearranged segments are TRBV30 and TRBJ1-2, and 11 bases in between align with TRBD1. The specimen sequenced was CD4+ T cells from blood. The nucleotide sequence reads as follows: TGTGCCTGGAGTAGGGACAGGGGGTTCTATGGCTACACCTTC. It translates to CAWSRDRGFYGYTF.